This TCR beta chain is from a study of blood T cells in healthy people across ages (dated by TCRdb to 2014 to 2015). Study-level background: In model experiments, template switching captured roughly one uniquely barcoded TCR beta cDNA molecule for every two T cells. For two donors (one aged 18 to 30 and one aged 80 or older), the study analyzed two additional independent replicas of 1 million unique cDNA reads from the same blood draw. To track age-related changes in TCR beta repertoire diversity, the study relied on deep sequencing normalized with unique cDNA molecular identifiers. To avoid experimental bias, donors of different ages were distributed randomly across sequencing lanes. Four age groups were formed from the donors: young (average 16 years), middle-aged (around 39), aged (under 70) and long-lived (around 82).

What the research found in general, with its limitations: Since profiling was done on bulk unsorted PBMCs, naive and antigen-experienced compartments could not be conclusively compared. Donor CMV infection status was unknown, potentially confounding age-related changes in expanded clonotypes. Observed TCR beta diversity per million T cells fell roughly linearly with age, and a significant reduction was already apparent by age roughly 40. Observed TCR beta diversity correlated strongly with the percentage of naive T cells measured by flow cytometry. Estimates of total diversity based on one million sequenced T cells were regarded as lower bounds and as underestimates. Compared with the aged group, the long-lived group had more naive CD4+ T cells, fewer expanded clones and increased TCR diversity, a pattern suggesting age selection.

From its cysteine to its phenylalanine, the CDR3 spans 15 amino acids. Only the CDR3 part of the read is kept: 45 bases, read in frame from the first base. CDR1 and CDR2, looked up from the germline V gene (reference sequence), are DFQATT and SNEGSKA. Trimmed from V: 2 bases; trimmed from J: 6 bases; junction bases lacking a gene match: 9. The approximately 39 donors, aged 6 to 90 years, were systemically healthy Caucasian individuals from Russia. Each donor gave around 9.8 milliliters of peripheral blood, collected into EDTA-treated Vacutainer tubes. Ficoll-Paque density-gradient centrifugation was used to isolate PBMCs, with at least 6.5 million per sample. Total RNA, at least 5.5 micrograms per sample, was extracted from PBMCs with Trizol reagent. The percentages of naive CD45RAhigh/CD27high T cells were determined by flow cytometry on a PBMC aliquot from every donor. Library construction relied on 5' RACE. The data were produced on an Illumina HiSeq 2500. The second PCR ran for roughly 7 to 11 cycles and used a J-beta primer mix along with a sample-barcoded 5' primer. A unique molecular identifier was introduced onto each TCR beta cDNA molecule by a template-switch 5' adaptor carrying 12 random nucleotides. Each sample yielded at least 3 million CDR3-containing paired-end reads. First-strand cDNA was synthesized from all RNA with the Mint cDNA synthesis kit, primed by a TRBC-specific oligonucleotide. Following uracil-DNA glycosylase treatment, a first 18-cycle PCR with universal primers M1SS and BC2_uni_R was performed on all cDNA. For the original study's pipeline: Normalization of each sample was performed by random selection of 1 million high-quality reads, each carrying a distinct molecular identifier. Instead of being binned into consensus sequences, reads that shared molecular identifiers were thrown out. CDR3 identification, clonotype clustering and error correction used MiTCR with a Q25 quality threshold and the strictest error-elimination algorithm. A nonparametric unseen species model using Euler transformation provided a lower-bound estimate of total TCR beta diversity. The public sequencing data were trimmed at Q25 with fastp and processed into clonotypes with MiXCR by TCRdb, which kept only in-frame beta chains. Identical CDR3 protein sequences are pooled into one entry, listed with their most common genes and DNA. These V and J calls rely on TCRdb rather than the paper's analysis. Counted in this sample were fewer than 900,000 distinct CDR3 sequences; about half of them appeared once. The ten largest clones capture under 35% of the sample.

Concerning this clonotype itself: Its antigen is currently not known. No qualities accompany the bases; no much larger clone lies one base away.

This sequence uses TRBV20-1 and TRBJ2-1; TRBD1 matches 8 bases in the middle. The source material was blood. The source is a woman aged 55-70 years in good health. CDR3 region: CSARPQGAPANEQFF. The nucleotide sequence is TGCAGTGCTAGACCTCAGGGGGCCCCAGCCAATGAGCAGTTCTTC.